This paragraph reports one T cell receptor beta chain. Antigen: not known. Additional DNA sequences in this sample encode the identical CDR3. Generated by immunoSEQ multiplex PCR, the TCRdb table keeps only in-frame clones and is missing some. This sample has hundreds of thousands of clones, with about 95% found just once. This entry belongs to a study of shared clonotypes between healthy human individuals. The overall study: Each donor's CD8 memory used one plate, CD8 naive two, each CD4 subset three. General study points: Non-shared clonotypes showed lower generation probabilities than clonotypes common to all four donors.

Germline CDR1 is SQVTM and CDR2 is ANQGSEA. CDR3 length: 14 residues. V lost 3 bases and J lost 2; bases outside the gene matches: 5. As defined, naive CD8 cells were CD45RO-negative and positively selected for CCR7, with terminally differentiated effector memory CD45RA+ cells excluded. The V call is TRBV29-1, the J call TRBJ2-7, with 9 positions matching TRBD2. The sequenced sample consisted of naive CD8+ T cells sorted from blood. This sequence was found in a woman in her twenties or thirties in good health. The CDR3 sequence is CSVEGLAGAYEQYF. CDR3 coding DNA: TGCAGCGTTGAGGGATTAGCGGGAGCCTACGAGCAGTACTTC.